The 18 T cell receptor beta chains below all came from one sample that was sequenced in a study of early stage breast cancer tumors (dated by TCRdb to 2015 to 2018). Libraries were made using the immunoSEQ multiplex PCR assay. TCRdb took over this immuneACCESS table, retaining in-frame rearrangements with V and J assigned. Such tables are incomplete; in checked studies, under half of the missing clones stem from an unresolved V gene, and the remainder is unexplained. This sample holds around 48,000 clones; about 89% were observed only once. Around 5% of the sample is held by the ten biggest clonotypes. The sample comprised blood. The receptors originated from a person aged 65-85 years with breast cancer.

CDR3 bases: TGTGCCTGGAGCGACAGACTAGCGGGAGCGGGAGATACGCAGTATTTT. Protein: CAWSDRLAGAGDTQYF. The rearrangement links TRBV30 to TRBJ2-3, with TRBD2 matching over 12 bases. V lost 3 bases, J lost 5 bases, and 9 bases stayed unmatched. The CDR3 extends over 16 amino acids. The germline CDR1 and CDR2 sequences are GTSNPN and SVGIG (reference sequence).

V gene TRBV7-7 combines with J gene TRBJ2-3; the match to TRBD2 covers 8 bases. CDR3 length: 16 amino acids. Germline-derived CDR1 and CDR2 are SSHAT and FNYEAQ (reference sequence). J lost 1 base, V lost 5 bases, and 8 bases had no gene match. The CDR3 coding sequence is TGTGCCAGCAGCCAGGGGCCGCGGGGGGGCACAGATACGCAGTATTTT. This encodes CASSQGPRGGTDTQYF. The complete variable domain, with remaining parts taken from reference TRBV7-7 and TRBJ2-3, reads GAGVSQSPRYKVTKRGQDVTLRCDPISSHATLYWYQQALGQGPEFLTYFNYEAQPDKSGLPSDRFSAERPEGSISTLTIQRTEQRDSAMYRCASSQGPRGGTDTQYFGPGTRLTVL.

This rearrangement joins TRBV6-5 to TRBJ1-1, with TRBD1 matching over 8 bases. V gave up 4 bases and J gave up 4 bases; unmatched junction bases: 2. Germline lookup yields CDR1 MNHEY and CDR2 SVGAGI. The CDR3 extends over 13 amino acids. The CDR3 region has the DNA TGTGCCAGCAGTTTAGACAGGGGCACTGAAGCTTTCTTT. Translated, it gives CASSLDRGTEAFF.

The sample holds one count of this clone. The chain couples TRBV5-1 to TRBJ1-4; TRBD1 matches at 7 bases. The J segment lost 4 bases and the V segment lost 2 bases, leaving 8 bases of the junction unmatched. Germline values: CDR1 SGHRS, CDR2 YFSETQ. The CDR3 consists of 16 residues. The CDR3 loop reads CASSLGSTGSNEKLFF. Here the CDR3 DNA reads TGCGCCAGCAGCTTAGGATCGACAGGGAGTAATGAAAAACTGTTTTTT.

V and J are TRBV7-2 and TRBJ1-1; 7 bases match TRBD1. The germline CDR1 and CDR2 sequences are SGHTA and FQGNSA. After removal of 5 bases from V and 3 bases from J, the junction contained 6 bases not matched to a gene. The CDR3 is made up of 14 amino acids. Written as DNA, the CDR3 is TGTGCCAGCAGCGAACGAGACAGGGACACTGAAGCTTTCTTT. Protein: CASSERDRDTEAFF.

The chain recombines TRBV5-4 with TRBJ2-7, with 7 nucleotides matching TRBD1. Looked up from germline, CDR1 is SGHNT and CDR2 is YYREEE (reference sequence). CDR3 length: 14 amino acids. The V segment lost 4 bases and the J segment 3 bases; nucleotides outside the gene matches: 7. The CDR3 spells CASSATGNLYEQYF. In DNA form, the CDR3 reads TGTGCCAGCAGCGCGACAGGGAATCTCTACGAGCAGTACTTC.

V and J are TRBV10-1 and TRBJ2-3, with TRBD1 matching over 10 bases. The J segment lost 4 bases and the V segment lost 0 bases, leaving 10 bases of the junction unmatched. The CDR3 is 18 residues long. In germline, CDR1 is WNHNN, CDR2 SYGVQD (reference sequence). The CDR3 here is CASSESPPGTGEADTQYF. CDR3 nucleotide sequence: TGCGCCAGCAGTGAGTCGCCTCCCGGGACAGGGGAGGCAGATACGCAGTATTTT.

The chain joins TRBV10-1 to TRBJ1-2; no clear D. The CDR3 is 13 amino acids. Germline V gene lookup returns CDR1 WNHNN and CDR2 SYGVQD (reference sequence). V was shortened by 0 bases and J by 4 bases, with 6 bases between the two germline ends. The CDR3 is CASSESVGYGYTF. The CDR3, as DNA: TGCGCCAGCAGTGAGTCAGTCGGCTATGGCTACACCTTC.

J is TRBJ2-7 and V is TRBV7-2, with 10 bases lining up with TRBD1. V trimming: 4 bases; J trimming: 5 bases; junction bases outside the gene matches: 5. The CDR3 length is 14 residues. Germline CDR1 reads SGHTA; CDR2 reads FQGNSA. The CDR3 DNA reads as TGTGCCAGCAGCTCCCGACAGGGGGCCCACGAGCAGTACTTC. Amino acids: CASSSRQGAHEQYF.

The chain is built from TRBV7-9 and TRBJ2-3, with 10 bases that match TRBD2. With V trimmed by 2 bases and J by 5 bases, 7 bases remained unmatched. CDR1 SEHNR and CDR2 FQNEAQ come from the germline V gene (reference sequence). The CDR3 has 16 residues. The CDR3 nucleotides are TGTGCCAGCAGCTTATCACCAGCGGGGGGGGTAGATACGCAGTATTTT. This gives the protein CASSLSPAGGVDTQYF. Full variable domain (rest looked up from reference TRBV7-9 and TRBJ2-3): DTGVSQNPRHKITKRGQNVTFRCDPISEHNRLYWYRQTLGQGPEFLTYFQNEAQLEKSRLLSDRFSAERPKGSFSTLEIQRTEQGDSAMYLCASSLSPAGGVDTQYFGPGTRLTVL.

The chain couples TRBV4-1 to TRBJ2-1; 9 positions agree with TRBD1. The CDR3 is 17 amino acids. CDR1 is MGHRA and CDR2 is YSYEKL in the germline V gene. V was pared by 1 base and J by 7 bases, with 11 bases of the junction left unmatched. CDR3 sequence: CASSQGGGGTGRNEQFF. The CDR3 DNA sequence: TGCGCCAGCAGCCAAGGAGGAGGGGGGACAGGGCGAAATGAGCAGTTCTTC.

This clone was picked up a small number of times. The chain links TRBV9 to TRBJ1-5; D gene uncertain. The CDR3 contains 15 residues. Germline V gives CDR1 SGDLS, CDR2 YYNGEE. Trimming left V 0 bases short and J 4 bases short, with 11 bases between. CDR3 loop: CASSVGLAKNQPQHF. CDR3 DNA sequence: TGTGCCAGCAGCGTAGGATTGGCCAAAAATCAGCCCCAGCATTTT.

This clone occurred a few times. This sequence joins TRBV9 and TRBJ2-7; 8 bases line up with TRBD1. Germline V lookup: CDR1 SGDLS, CDR2 YYNGEE. The CDR3 is 13 residues long. V lost 3 bases and J lost 5; bases outside the gene matches: 4. The CDR3 bases are TGTGCCAGCAGCGCAGGGGGCAGGAACGAGCAGTACTTC. Encoded protein: CASSAGGRNEQYF.

The genes are TRBV28 and TRBJ1-5, with 9 bases that match TRBD1. The CDR3 has 14 amino acids. Germline CDR1 is MDHEN and CDR2 is SYDVKM. The V segment lost 5 bases and the J segment 2 bases; nucleotides outside the gene matches: 1. CDR3 region: CASSRTGGNQPQHF. DNA of the CDR3: TGTGCCAGCAGTAGGACAGGGGGCAATCAGCCCCAGCATTTT.

The rearrangement uses TRBV27 and TRBJ2-1, with 7 bases matching TRBD2. Trimming at V came to 3 bases and at J to 4 bases, leaving 9 bases not matched to a gene. CDR1 is MNHEY, CDR2 SMNVEV, per germline (reference sequence). The length of the CDR3 is 16 residues. CDR3 in amino acids: CASSFLAGDRYNEQFF. CDR3 in DNA: TGTGCCAGCAGTTTCTTGGCGGGAGATAGGTACAATGAGCAGTTCTTC.

The chain couples TRBV6-1 to TRBJ2-5; unclear D gene. CDR1 is MNHNS, CDR2 SASEGT, per germline. Trimming removed 4 bases from V and 3 bases from J, with 6 bases in between. CDR3 size: 12 residues. The CDR3 is CASSVQKETQYF. CDR3 in DNA: TGTGCCAGCAGTGTTCAGAAAGAGACCCAGTACTTC.

This sequence joins TRBV29-1 and TRBJ1-1; 7 nucleotides agree with TRBD1. Germline values: CDR1 SQVTM, CDR2 ANQGSEA. The CDR3 sequence is 14 residues long. CDR3 nucleotide sequence: TGCAGTGTAAGACAGGGATCTGTGAACACTGAAGCTTTCTTT. Amino acid sequence: CSVRQGSVNTEAFF. Full variable domain (outside the CDR3, taken from reference TRBV29-1 and TRBJ1-1): SAVISQKPSRDICQRGTSLTIQCQVDSQVTMMFWYRQQPGQSLTLIATANQGSEATYESGFVIDKFPISRPNLTFSTLTVSNMSPEDSSIYLCSVRQGSVNTEAFFGQGTRLTVV.

This chain links TRBV28 with TRBJ1-5; D may be TRBD1 (6 bases). Between the trimmed V and J ends, which lost 6 bases and 1 base, there was a span of 22 bases. Germline V gene lookup returns CDR1 MDHEN and CDR2 SYDVKM. This CDR3 region has 18 residues. The CDR3 loop is CASSRSWTALSSNQPQHF. CDR3 nucleotides: TGTGCCAGCAGCCGATCTTGGACAGCCCTTTCGAGCAATCAGCCCCAGCATTTT.